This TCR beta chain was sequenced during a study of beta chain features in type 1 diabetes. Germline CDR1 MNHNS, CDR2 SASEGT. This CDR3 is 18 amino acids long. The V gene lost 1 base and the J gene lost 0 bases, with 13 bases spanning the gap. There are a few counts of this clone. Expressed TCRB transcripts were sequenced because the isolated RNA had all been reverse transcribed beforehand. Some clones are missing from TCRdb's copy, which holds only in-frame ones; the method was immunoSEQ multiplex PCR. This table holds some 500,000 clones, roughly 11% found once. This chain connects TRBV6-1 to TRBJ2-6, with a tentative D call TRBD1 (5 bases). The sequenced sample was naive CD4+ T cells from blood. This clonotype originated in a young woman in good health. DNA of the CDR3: TGTGCCAGCAGTGAAGAGGAGACAGCCCTCTCTGGGGCCAACGTCCTGACTTTC. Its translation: CASSEEETALSGANVLTF.